The next 19 T cell receptor beta chains were all read from a single sample in a study of blood T cell repertoires in COVID-19. Only in-frame clones appear in the TCRdb table, and some are missing; sequencing was by immunoSEQ multiplex PCR. This repertoire shows 200,000 to 250,000 clones, 70% to 90% found once; its top ten account for about 6.3%. Sequencing used peripheral blood. The receptors shown here come from a woman aged 55-69 years with active or convalescent COVID-19.

This rearrangement joins TRBV19 to TRBJ2-6; TRBD2 might be the D (6 bases). The CDR3 loop spans 18 amino acids. V lost 3 bases and J 0 bases, leaving 15 bases between the germline ends. CDR1 LNHDA and CDR2 SQIVND come from the germline V gene (reference sequence). CDR3 DNA: TGTGCCAGTAGTATCTGGGGGGTTGGAGTCTCTGGGGCCAACGTCCTGACTTTC. Its protein product is CASSIWGVGVSGANVLTF.

J is TRBJ2-7 and V is TRBV28, with D possibly TRBD1 on 6 matching bases. The CDR3 consists of 16 residues. Trimming cost V 1 base and J 3 bases, with 16 bases left between them. Germline V gives CDR1 MDHEN, CDR2 SYDVKM. The CDR3, as DNA: TGTGCCAGCAGTTTATCCCCTCAGGGGTTATACTACGAGCAGTACTTC. This encodes CASSLSPQGLYYEQYF.

The V call is TRBV18, the J call TRBJ2-1; 11 bases align to TRBD2. This CDR3 region has 17 residues. Germline CDR1 KGHSH, CDR2 LQKENI. Trimming removed 3 bases from V and 4 bases from J; junction bases left unmatched: 8. The chain's CDR3 is CASSPTSGTSLYNEQFF. The CDR3 nucleotides are TGTGCCAGCTCACCGACTAGCGGGACCAGTTTGTACAATGAGCAGTTCTTC.

This chain joins TRBV11-3 and TRBJ1-1, with TRBD1 identical over 8 bases. The ends lost 0 bases at V and 6 bases at J; junction bases unmatched: 9. Germline CDR1 SGHNT, CDR2 YENEEA. The CDR3 consists of 16 residues. DNA of the CDR3: TGTGCCAGCAGCTTAGATTCGAGGACAGGGAAGCCTGAAGCTTTCTTT. Encoded protein: CASSLDSRTGKPEAFF.

The chain has TRBV25-1 and TRBJ2-1, with 7 bases lining up with TRBD1. Germline values: CDR1 MGHDK, CDR2 SYGVNS. This CDR3 has 14 amino acids. Germline trimming cut 7 bases from V and 5 bases from J; bases unmatched to any gene: 8. CDR3 amino acids: CASNRQGSDNEQFF. The CDR3 DNA reads TGTGCCAGCAATCGACAGGGTAGCGACAATGAGCAGTTCTTC.

The chain joins TRBV11-3 to TRBJ2-7; possible D gene TRBD1, 5 bases. The germline gives CDR1 SGHNT, CDR2 YENEEA. The length of the CDR3 is 17 residues. V shed 4 bases and J shed 2 bases, with 21 bases lying between them. CDR3 region: CASSSENRGRRTYEQYF. The CDR3 DNA reads as TGTGCCAGCAGCTCGGAGAATAGGGGCAGACGGACCTACGAGCAGTACTTC. Supplemented by reference TRBV11-3 and TRBJ2-7, the full variable domain reads EAGVVQSPRYKIIEKKQPVAFWCNPISGHNTLYWYLQNLGQGPELLIRYENEEAVDDSQLPKDRFSAERLKGVDSTLKIQPAELGDSAVYLCASSSENRGRRTYEQYFGPGTRLTVT.

There are a few counts of this clone. The same CDR3 also results from other DNA sequences found in this sample. The chain has TRBV11-2 and TRBJ2-4, with D unclear. With 4 bases removed from V and 0 bases from J, the gap between germline ends came to 7 bases. Germline loops: CDR1 SGHAT, CDR2 FQNNGV. The CDR3 loop spans 14 amino acids. The CDR3 loop reads CASSSRLAKNIQYF. DNA for the CDR3: TGTGCCAGCAGCTCCCGGTTAGCCAAAAACATTCAGTACTTC.

This chain connects TRBV7-8 to TRBJ1-5, with 8 positions matching TRBD1. The CDR3 has 16 residues. The germline V gene encodes CDR1 SGHVS and CDR2 FQNEAQ. V shed 5 bases and J 0 bases; nucleotides not matched to a gene: 6. CDR3 sequence: CASSPSTGDSNQPQHF. The CDR3 region has the DNA TGTGCCAGCAGCCCCTCGACAGGGGATAGCAATCAGCCCCAGCATTTT.

This clone has more than one count but fewer than ten. The chain carries TRBV6-5 and TRBJ1-2, with a tentative D call TRBD1 (5 bases). V lost 7 bases to trimming and J lost 3 bases, with 15 bases between them. CDR3 length: 14 amino acids. Looked up from germline, CDR1 is MNHEY and CDR2 is SVGAGI. The CDR3 nucleotides read TGTGCCAGCAAGGACACCTGGAGGGACTATGGCTACACCTTC. Encoded protein: CASKDTWRDYGYTF.

V gene TRBV28 combines with J gene TRBJ1-1; weak D call: TRBD1 (6 bases). Trimming removed 6 bases from V and 1 base from J, with 12 bases in between. Germline CDR1 MDHEN, CDR2 SYDVKM. The CDR3 runs to 14 residues. The CDR3 bases are TGTGCCAGCAGACTAGGACAGCAGAACACTGAAGCTTTCTTT. This encodes CASRLGQQNTEAFF.

This chain joins TRBV3-1 (or the pseudogene TRBV3-2) and TRBJ2-2; 9 bases line up with TRBD1. The trim removed 0 bases at V and 4 bases at J, leaving 9 bases unmatched. This CDR3 spans 18 amino acids. From germline, CDR1 is LGHDT and CDR2 YNNKEL (reference sequence). Here the CDR3 reads CASSQDPIPTGGTGELFF. For the CDR3, the DNA is TGTGCCAGCAGCCAAGACCCCATACCGACAGGGGGCACCGGGGAGCTGTTTTTT.

The CDR3 protein is CASSHGTNTGELFF. The CDR3, as DNA: TGTGCCAGCAGCCATGGGACTAACACCGGGGAGCTGTTTTTT. This rearrangement joins TRBV11-2 to TRBJ2-2; possible D gene TRBD2, 6 bases. CDR1 is SGHAT and CDR2 is FQNNGV in the germline V gene. This CDR3 contains 14 residues. Trimming removed 5 bases from V and 2 bases from J, with 9 bases in between.

The V gene is TRBV7-2, the J gene TRBJ2-6; D is possibly TRBD1 (5 bases). CDR1 and CDR2 (germline): SGHTA, FQGNSA. With 0 bases removed from V and 3 bases from J, the gap between germline ends came to 15 bases. The CDR3 has 18 amino acids. The CDR3 loop is CASSLAPKGVGGANVLTF. The CDR3 nucleotides are TGTGCCAGCAGCTTAGCGCCTAAAGGGGTAGGTGGGGCCAACGTCCTGACTTTC.

The gene calls are TRBV7-9 and TRBJ2-7; D perhaps matches TRBD2 (6 bases). Looked up from germline, CDR1 is SEHNR and CDR2 is FQNEAQ (reference sequence). The CDR3 covers 15 residues. V lost 6 bases, J lost 0 bases, and 15 bases lay in between. In nucleotides, the CDR3 is TGTGCCAGCAGTCCAGATAGCGGCGTCTCCTACGAGCAGTACTTC. This sequence encodes CASSPDSGVSYEQYF.

The V gene is TRBV6-5, the J gene TRBJ2-7, with 10 bases fitting TRBD1. The length of the CDR3 is 13 residues. The V gene's germline CDR1 is MNHEY and CDR2 SVGAGI. Trimming at V came to 6 bases and at J to 5 bases, leaving 4 bases not matched to a gene. In nucleotides, the CDR3 is TGTGCCAGCAGGAGGGGGACAGGGGACGAGCAGTACGTC. Translating it yields CASRRGTGDEQYV.

On this clone: The sample carries other DNA sequences with the same CDR3. CDR3 residues: CASSWGTGGQPQHF. CDR3 DNA sequence: TGTGCCAGCAGTTGGGGGACAGGGGGTCAGCCCCAGCATTTT. The chain joins TRBV28 to TRBJ1-5; TRBD1 aligns across 11 bases. V was clipped by 4 bases and J by 6 bases; unmatched bases: 2. The CDR3 totals 14 residues. Germline V gives CDR1 MDHEN, CDR2 SYDVKM.

The chain joins TRBV24-1 to TRBJ2-3; 8 bases agree with TRBD2. Germline CDR1 reads KGHDR; CDR2 reads SFDVKD. Trimming cost V 3 bases and J 6 bases; bases outside gene matches: 13. The CDR3 runs to 17 residues. CDR3 nucleotide sequence: TGTGCCACCAGTGATCCGCATGGGACTAGTATTTCGGATACGCAGTATTTT. Protein sequence: CATSDPHGTSISDTQYF.

The count of this clone is one. V is TRBV19 and J is TRBJ2-1; the D gene is possibly TRBD1 (5 bases). Between the trimmed V and J ends, which lost 7 bases and 0 bases, there was a span of 13 bases. The CDR3 covers 15 residues. Germline V gene lookup returns CDR1 LNHDA and CDR2 SQIVND (reference sequence). The chain's CDR3 is CASNAGSSSYNEQFF. The CDR3 region has the DNA TGTGCCAGTAACGCAGGGTCCAGCTCCTACAATGAGCAGTTCTTC.

This chain uses TRBV7-6 with TRBJ1-1; TRBD1 aligns across 7 bases. Germline loops: CDR1 SGHVS, CDR2 FNYEAQ. There are 18 residues in the CDR3. With V trimmed by 3 bases and J by 4 bases, 17 bases remained unmatched. DNA for the CDR3: TGTGCCAGCAGCTTGGAGGTGCCCGTTTCAGGGGGTAGCACTGAAGCTTTCTTT. This sequence encodes CASSLEVPVSGGSTEAFF.